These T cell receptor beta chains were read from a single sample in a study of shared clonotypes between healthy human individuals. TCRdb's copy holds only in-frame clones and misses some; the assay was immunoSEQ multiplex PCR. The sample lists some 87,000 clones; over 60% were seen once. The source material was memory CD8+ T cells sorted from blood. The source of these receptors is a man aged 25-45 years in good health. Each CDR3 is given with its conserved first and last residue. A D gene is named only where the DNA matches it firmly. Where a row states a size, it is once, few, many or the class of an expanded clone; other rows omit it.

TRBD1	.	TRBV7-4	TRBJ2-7	TGTGCCAGCAGCTTAATAGTGGGGAGCGGTCGGGACAGGCGATACGAGCAGTACTTC	CASSLIVGSGRDRRYEQYF
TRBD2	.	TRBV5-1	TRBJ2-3	TGCGCCAGCAGTTACGGAGGAATGACTAGCGGTTCAGATACGCAGTATTTT	CASSYGGMTSGSDTQYF
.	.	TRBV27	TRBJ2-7	TGTGCCAGCAGTCCGACGATCTCCTACGAGCAGTACTTC	CASSPTISYEQYF
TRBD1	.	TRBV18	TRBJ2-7	TGTGCCAGCTCAGGGACAGGGCCCGAGCAGTACTTC	CASSGTGPEQYF
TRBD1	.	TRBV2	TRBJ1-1	TGTGCCAGCGGACAGGGAAGGACTGAAGCTTTCTTT	CASGQGRTEAFF
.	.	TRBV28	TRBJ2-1	TGTGCCAGCACTCAGGGGACCTACAATGAGCAGTTCTTC	CASTQGTYNEQFF
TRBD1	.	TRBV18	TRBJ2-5	TGTGCCAGCTCATCGGGACAGGGGGACCAAGAGACCCAGTACTTC	CASSSGQGDQETQYF
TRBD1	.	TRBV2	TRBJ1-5	TGTGCCAGCAGTGAGTCGACAGGGGGCTCCAATCAGCCCCAGCATTTT	CASSESTGGSNQPQHF
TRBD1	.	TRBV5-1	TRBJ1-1	TGCGCCAGCAGCTTGTCAGGGGGGACTGAAGCTTTCTTT	CASSLSGGTEAFF
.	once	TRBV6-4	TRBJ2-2	TGTGCCAGCAGCTTAAAGGGCACCGGGGAGCTGTTTTTT	CASSLKGTGELFF
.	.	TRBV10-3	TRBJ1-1	TGTGCCACCCAGCTTTTTGGCGGTATGAACACTGAAGCTTTCTTT	CATQLFGGMNTEAFF
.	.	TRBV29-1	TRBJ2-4	TGCAGCGTTCCTACGTTAGCGGATGTAGCCAAAAACATTCAGTACTTC	CSVPTLADVAKNIQYF
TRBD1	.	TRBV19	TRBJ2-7	TGTGCCAGTAGAGCCGCGACAGGGATGGGCGAGCAGTACTTC	CASRAATGMGEQYF
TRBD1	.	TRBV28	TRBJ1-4	TGTGCCAGCAGTCTGGATGCCCCAGGGGGAACTAATGAAAAACTGTTTTTT	CASSLDAPGGTNEKLFF
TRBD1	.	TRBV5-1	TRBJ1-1	TGCGCCAGCAGCTGGACAGGGGTTCGGAACACTGAAGCTTTCTTT	CASSWTGVRNTEAFF
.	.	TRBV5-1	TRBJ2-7	TGCGCCAGCAGCTTGTCCCCTTCCCTCTCCTACGAGCAGTACTTC	CASSLSPSLSYEQYF
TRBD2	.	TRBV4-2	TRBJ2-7	TGTGCCAGCAGCCAGTCGGGAGGCCTGAACGAGCAGTACTTC	CASSQSGGLNEQYF
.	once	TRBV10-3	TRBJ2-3	TGTGCCATCAGTGAGTCTGCGGATACGCAGTATTTT	CAISESADTQYF
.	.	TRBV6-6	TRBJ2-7	TGTGCCAGCAGTAGCAACGGGGGCTACGAGCAGTACTTC	CASSSNGGYEQYF
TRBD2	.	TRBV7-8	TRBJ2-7	TGTGCCAGCAGCCCACCCACTAGCGCCACCTACGAGCAGTACTTC	CASSPPTSATYEQYF
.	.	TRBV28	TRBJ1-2	TGTGCCAGCCGATCCGAGGGGTCCTATGGCTACACCTTC	CASRSEGSYGYTF
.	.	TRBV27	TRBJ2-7	TGTGCCAGCAGTTTCCAGGTTGGGGACTCTAGGGGAACCTACGAGCAGTACTTC	CASSFQVGDSRGTYEQYF
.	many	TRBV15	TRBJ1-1	TGTGCCACCAGCAGAGATGCCGAGAACACTGAAGCTTTCTTT	CATSRDAENTEAFF
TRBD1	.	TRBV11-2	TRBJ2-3	TGTGCCAGCAGCTTAGGCAGGGGGCGGAGTACAGATACGCAGTATTTT	CASSLGRGRSTDTQYF
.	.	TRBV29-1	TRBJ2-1	TGCAGCGTTGACCCCGGCGGGGTTAACAATGAGCAGTTCTTC	CSVDPGGVNNEQFF
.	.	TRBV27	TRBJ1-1	TGTGCCAGCAGTGGTCCCGGGGCTAACACTGAAGCTTTCTTT	CASSGPGANTEAFF
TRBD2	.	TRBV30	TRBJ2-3	TGTGCCTGGAGCTTACTAGCGGATAGCACAGATACGCAGTATTTT	CAWSLLADSTDTQYF
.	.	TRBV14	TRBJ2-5	TGTGCCAGCAGCCAAGATGGGGCACGGGACGGGCGTGAGACCCAGTACTTC	CASSQDGARDGRETQYF
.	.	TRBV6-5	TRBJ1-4	TGTGCCAGCAGTTCACGTGGGACTAATGAAAAACTGTTTTTT	CASSSRGTNEKLFF
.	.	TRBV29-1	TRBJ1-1	TGCAGCGTAGTACCAGGGAACACTGAAGCTTTCTTT	CSVVPGNTEAFF
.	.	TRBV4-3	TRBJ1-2	TGCGCCAGTTCGACGGAGCTTCTAGGGGCCTATGGCTACACCTTC	CASSTELLGAYGYTF
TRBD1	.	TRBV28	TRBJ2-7	TGTGCCAGCAGTTACAGGGGCGTTGAGTTGGAAGAGCAGTACTTC	CASSYRGVELEEQYF
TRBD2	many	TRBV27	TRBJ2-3	TGCGCGAGCGGGAGACCCACAGATACGCAGTATTTT	CASGRPTDTQYF
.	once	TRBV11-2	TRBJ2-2	TGTGCCAGCAGCCCACAGAGTGGAGGGGGAATGGTCTGGACCGGGGAGCTGTTTTTT	CASSPQSGGGMVWTGELFF
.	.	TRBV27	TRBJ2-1	TGTGCCAGCAGCCCGAATGGGGGATTGCAGGGCTACAATGAGCAGTTCTTC	CASSPNGGLQGYNEQFF
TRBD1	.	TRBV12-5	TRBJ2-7	TGTGCTAGTGGTTTGGTTTCGGGACAGGGGACCTACGAGCAGTACTTC	CASGLVSGQGTYEQYF